The entry that follows covers one TCR beta chain sequence. This CDR3 has 16 residues. The V end was cut by 0 bases, the J end by 0 bases, with 12 bases between. Germline loops: CDR1 LGHNA, CDR2 YNFKEQ. This sample is drawn from a study of blood T cell repertoires in COVID-19. Measured with immunoSEQ multiplex PCR; TCRdb has only the in-frame clones, and not every one. Among about 160,000 clones listed, about 87% were seen once. V and J are TRBV4-2 and TRBJ2-7, with D possibly being TRBD2 (5 bases). Material for sequencing was peripheral blood. This TCR came from a woman aged 60-70 years who had recovered from COVID-19. Here the CDR3 reads CASSQEAGLSSYEQYF. The DNA for the CDR3 is TGTGCCAGCAGCCAAGAGGCAGGACTGAGCTCCTACGAGCAGTACTTC.